This TCR beta chain was recorded in a study of cytomegalovirus exposure and HLA in healthy donors. Trimming took 6 bases from V and 2 from J, leaving 20 bases between them. CDR3 length: 16 residues. Germline V gene data show CDR1 as SGHDN and CDR2 as FVKESK. This clone was seen just once. PCR amplification relied on 60 Vbeta primers (plus 13 Jbeta primers). Using immunoSEQ multiplex PCR, the repertoire was profiled, and TCRdb retains in-frame clones only, with some absent. This sample has fewer than 200,000 clones; 70% to 80% occur once, and the top ten carry approximately 1.3%. This rearrangement joins TRBV14 to TRBJ2-7; TRBD2 is a possible D gene (6 bases). The source material was PBMCs. This clonotype originated in a man younger than 45 in good health and CMV-seronegative. The CDR3 loop reads CASSDVREFTPYEQYF. For the CDR3, the DNA is TGTGCCAGCAGTGACGTTCGGGAGTTCACCCCCTACGAGCAGTACTTC.